The 20 T cell receptor beta chains in this list originate from one sample, sequenced in a study of T cells in Graves' hyperthyroidism and ophthalmopathy. The source material, RNA transcripts, was used to amplify TCR beta CDR3 regions. In the first-round RT-PCR of the TCR CDR3, the HTBI primer set was used. TCRdb re-analysed the multiplex PCR reads in MiXCR, keeping a single row per CDR3 protein. The sample records 600,000 or so distinct CDR3 sequences, about 14% being singletons. Sample: blood. These receptors all stem from a woman aged 50 to 65 with Graves' ophthalmopathy.

This clonotype was observed many times. J is TRBJ2-3 and V is TRBV12-3 or TRBV12-4; no clear D. The V gene lost 2 bases and the J gene lost 0 bases, with 9 bases spanning the gap. The CDR3 is 15 amino acids. CDR3 sequence (DNA): TGTGCCAGCAGTTTATATCTGGGGAGCACAGATACGCAGTATTTT. Translation gives CASSLYLGSTDTQYF.

This clonotype was observed at least ten times. The chain employs TRBV2 and TRBJ2-2; no clear D gene. This CDR3 has 15 amino acids. Trimming left V 6 bases short and J 4 bases short, with 15 bases between. Germline V gives CDR1 SNHLY, CDR2 FYNNEI. The CDR3 spells CASRTPNTGTGELFF. CDR3 nucleotides: TGTGCCAGCAGGACACCAAATACCGGCACCGGGGAGCTGTTTTTT. The complete variable domain, with remaining parts taken from reference TRBV2 and TRBJ2-2, reads EPEVTQTPSHQVTQMGQEVILRCVPISNHLYFYWYRQILGQKVEFLVSFYNNEISEKSEIFDDQFSVERPDGSNFTLKIRSTKLEDSAMYFCASRTPNTGTGELFFGEGSRLTVL.

This chain joins TRBV28 and TRBJ1-1; TRBD1 might be the D (5 bases). The CDR3 length is 14 residues. Germline V gene data show CDR1 as MDHEN and CDR2 as SYDVKM. V gave up 2 bases and J gave up 5 bases, with 12 bases separating them. The CDR3 DNA is TGTGCCAGCAGTTTAGGGGACGTTGGGACTGAAGCTTTCTTT. Residues: CASSLGDVGTEAFF.

This clonotype was seen ten or more times. The J gene is TRBJ2-1, the V gene TRBV5-1; 7 nucleotides match TRBD1. Germline CDR1 SGHRS, CDR2 YFSETQ. CDR3 size: 15 residues. J was trimmed by 5 bases and V by 0 bases; bases with no gene match: 5. As DNA, the CDR3 is TGCGCCAGCAGCTTGGGGACAGGTGTAAACAATGAGCAGTTCTTC. It translates to CASSLGTGVNNEQFF. The variable domain in full, completed from reference TRBV5-1 and TRBJ2-1, reads KAGVTQTPRYLIKTRGQQVTLSCSPISGHRSVSWYQQTPGQGLQFLFEYFSETQRNKGNFPGRFSGRQFSNSRSEMNVSTLELGDSALYLCASSLGTGVNNEQFFGPGTRLTVL.

The table lists this clonotype with many counts. The CDR3 DNA follows: TGTGCCAGCAGCCTGTGGGTAACAGATACGCAGTATTTT. As protein: CASSLWVTDTQYF. The V and J genes are TRBV27 and TRBJ2-3; no definite D call. Germline V gene data show CDR1 as MNHEY and CDR2 as SMNVEV (reference sequence). Trimming stripped 6 bases from V and 3 bases from J, with 10 bases between. CDR3 size: 13 residues.

This clonotype has only a few counts. A much larger clone differs by one base, so this may be a read error. This chain links TRBV2 with TRBJ2-3, with D unresolved. Germline-derived CDR1 and CDR2 are SNHLY and FYNNEI. The CDR3 is made up of 14 amino acids. The CDR3 region is CASSEDDSTDAQYF. The CDR3, as DNA: TGTGCCAGCAGTGAGGATGATAGCACAGATGCGCAGTATTTT.

This clonotype has only a few counts. This chain links TRBV3-1 with TRBJ1-6, with 8 bases aligning to TRBD1. CDR1 is LGHDT and CDR2 is YNNKEL in the germline V gene (reference sequence). This CDR3 contains 17 residues. V shed 3 bases and J 6 bases; nucleotides not matched to a gene: 10. The chain's CDR3 is CASSQGQARNSNSPLHF. CDR3 bases: TGTGCCAGCAGCCAGGGACAGGCCCGGAATTCTAATTCACCCCTCCACTTT.

This clonotype was recorded at least ten times. This chain uses TRBV28 with TRBJ2-1; 9 nucleotides agree with TRBD1. CDR3 length equals 14 residues. Trimming took 10 bases from V and 3 from J; bases not matched to a gene: 7. Germline values: CDR1 MDHEN, CDR2 SYDVKM. The CDR3 loop is CATRTGALYNEQFF. The CDR3, as DNA: TGTGCCACCCGGACAGGGGCCCTCTACAATGAGCAGTTCTTC.

This clonotype was detected ten times or more. The rearrangement joins TRBV27 to TRBJ1-6; no reliable D call. There are 15 residues in the CDR3. The ends were cut back, 2 bases at V and 6 bases at J, with 11 bases in the middle. The germline CDR1 and CDR2 sequences are MNHEY and SMNVEV (reference sequence). The CDR3 coding sequence is TGTGCCAGCAGTTTAGCTCCAGGCCGTAATTCACCCCTCCACTTT. It codes for CASSLAPGRNSPLHF.

This clonotype was picked up one time. The genes are TRBV5-4 and TRBJ1-2; no clear D gene. Per germline, CDR1 SGHNT and CDR2 YYREEE (reference sequence). Trimming took 4 bases from V and 9 from J, leaving 16 bases between them. The CDR3 extends over 13 amino acids. In nucleotides, the CDR3 is TGTGCCAGCAGCCCAGGCCAGCTGCCCAGCTACACCTTC. This sequence encodes CASSPGQLPSYTF.

This clonotype was counted between two and nine times. One end of the junction does not line up with germline, which may come from a read error. V and J are TRBV25-1 and TRBJ2-1, with D maybe TRBD2 (6 bases). Germline CDR1 is MGHDK and CDR2 is SYGVNS. The CDR3 loop spans 14 amino acids. The CDR3 DNA follows: TGTGCCAGCAGTGAGGCCGCGGGAACAGATGAGCACTTCTTC. Amino acids: CASSEAAGTDEHFF.

The genes are TRBV15 and TRBJ2-3, with 7 bases that match TRBD1. The CDR3 totals 13 residues. Trimming at V came to 5 bases and at J to 4 bases, leaving 3 bases not matched to a gene. The V gene's germline CDR1 is LNHNV and CDR2 YYDKDF (reference sequence). The CDR3 is CATSSGGSDTQYF. DNA for the CDR3: TGTGCCACCAGCTCAGGGGGTTCAGATACGCAGTATTTT.

At least ten counts were recorded for this clonotype. The CDR3 loop is CASSSPAGGHDGEQFF. Written as DNA, the CDR3 is TGTGCCAGCAGTTCCCCAGCGGGAGGGCATGATGGTGAGCAGTTCTTC. This rearrangement joins TRBV28 to TRBJ2-1; 10 bases agree with TRBD2. This CDR3 comprises 16 residues. With V trimmed by 4 bases and J by 9 bases, 12 bases remained unmatched. Germline V lookup: CDR1 MDHEN, CDR2 SYDVKM.

This clonotype was recorded at least ten times. The chain is built from TRBV28 and TRBJ2-7; D possibly corresponds to TRBD1 (6 bases). CDR3 length: 16 residues. V was shortened by 4 bases and J by 4 bases, with 20 bases between the two germline ends. CDR1 and CDR2 from the germline V gene are MDHEN and SYDVKM. The CDR3 protein is CASSSRSQGTYYEQYF. DNA of the CDR3: TGTGCCAGCAGTTCAAGAAGCCAGGGGACCTATTACGAGCAGTACTTC.

The V and J genes are TRBV7-2 and TRBJ2-7; D is unclear. CDR3 size: 14 residues. Looked up from germline, CDR1 is SGHTA and CDR2 is FQGNSA. V gave up 6 bases and J gave up 2 bases, with 14 bases separating them. The CDR3 nucleotides are TGTGCCAGCAGTTTGTACTACAACGCCTACGAGCAGTACTTC. Translating it yields CASSLYYNAYEQYF.

A few counts support this clonotype. The chain has TRBV7-2 and TRBJ2-1; TRBD2 might be the D (5 bases). V lost 5 bases, J lost 0 bases, and 17 bases lay in between. The CDR3 extends over 17 amino acids. Germline V gene lookup returns CDR1 SGHTA and CDR2 FQGNSA. CDR3 protein: CASSPTLIATSYNEQFF. Here the CDR3 DNA reads TGTGCCAGCAGCCCGACGTTGATAGCGACCTCCTACAATGAGCAGTTCTTC.

The gene calls are TRBV27 and TRBJ2-3, with TRBD2 matching over 9 bases. This CDR3 is 13 amino acids long. V lost 6 bases, J lost 8 bases, and 6 bases stayed unmatched. Germline CDR1 and CDR2: MNHEY and SMNVEV (reference sequence). The CDR3 region is CASSGTSWVTQYF. The CDR3 DNA reads TGTGCCAGCAGCGGGACTAGCTGGGTTACGCAGTATTTT.

This clonotype was seen ten or more times. The V gene is TRBV7-9, the J gene TRBJ2-5; D may be TRBD1 or TRBD2 (6 bases each). CDR3 length: 15 amino acids. Trimming left V 3 bases short and J 4 bases short, with 15 bases between. Germline V gene lookup returns CDR1 SEHNR and CDR2 FQNEAQ (reference sequence). The CDR3 loop reads CASSFWGAQGETQYF. For the CDR3, the DNA is TGTGCCAGCAGCTTTTGGGGGGCGCAAGGAGAGACCCAGTACTTC.

In this sample, this clonotype turned up a few times. This chain links TRBV28 with TRBJ2-2, with TRBD1 identical over 7 bases. Trimming cost V 6 bases and J 5 bases; bases outside gene matches: 9. The CDR3 runs 15 residues. Germline V gene data show CDR1 as MDHEN and CDR2 as SYDVKM. The CDR3 DNA reads as TGTGCCAGCAGCCCAGGCAGGGGGTTGACCGGGGAGCTGTTTTTT. It is translated as CASSPGRGLTGELFF.

The chain has TRBV5-1 and TRBJ2-6; possible D gene TRBD1, 5 bases. From germline, CDR1 is SGHRS and CDR2 YFSETQ. V lost 2 bases and J 0 bases, leaving 9 bases between the germline ends. This CDR3 is 16 amino acids long. DNA for the CDR3: TGCGCCAGCAGCTTAGGACATTCCTCTGGGGCCAACGTCCTGACTTTC. This codes for CASSLGHSSGANVLTF.